This T cell receptor beta chain comes out of a study of monozygotic twins with cystic fibrosis. Study-level findings and limits: Unrelated CF individuals shared fewer identical clonotypes than monozygotic CF twins. No link emerged between shared CDR3 counts and age, concordance or severity.

Measured with immunoSEQ multiplex PCR; TCRdb has only the in-frame clones, and not every one. Found here are about 36,000 clones, 84% of them singletons; the top ten hold 1.5% to 2%. As regards this clone: Antigen: not known.

This sequence originates from a girl aged 2-10 years with cystic fibrosis. The sequencing input was blood.

CDR3: CASSPTGTHTNEQYF. Here the CDR3 DNA reads TGTGCCAGCAGCCCCACCGGGACCCACACTAACGAGCAGTACTTC. The chain has TRBV13 and TRBJ2-7; TRBD1 or TRBD2 may be the D gene (5 bases each). V lost 5 bases, J lost 5 bases, and 19 bases lay in between. The CDR3 runs 15 residues. The V gene's germline CDR1 is PRHDT and CDR2 FYEKMQ (reference sequence).